The clone carrying this T cell receptor beta chain was recorded many times. The data derive from a study of patients and donors after allogeneic stem cell transplantation. TCRdb ran MiXCR on the RT-PCR reads and lists one entry per CDR3 protein. The sample includes some 880,000 distinct CDR3 sequences, approximately 19% of them seen just once. V lost 5 bases, J lost 0 bases, and 8 bases lay in between. The CDR3 is made up of 14 amino acids. The sample taken for sequencing was blood, either unsorted or a sorted T cell fraction (not recorded which). The genes are TRBV12-3 or TRBV12-4 and TRBJ2-1, with a tentative D call TRBD2 (5 bases). This clonotype was obtained from a human donor who was either an allogeneic HSCT recipient or a stem cell or donor lymphocyte infusion donor (not recorded which). It is not recorded whose cells these are; they may come from a transplant donor. The CDR3 DNA reads TGTGCCAGCAGTGAGGGCAACTCCTACAATGAGCAGTTCTTC. This encodes CASSEGNSYNEQFF.